The present T cell receptor (beta chain) was sequenced within a study of shared clonotypes between healthy human individuals. General study points: Sampling included only blood; tissue repertoires likely differ. Genetic and exposure-history diversity was limited by the few donors.

Terminally differentiated effector memory CD45RA+ cells were excluded by CCR7 positive selection of CD45RO-negative cells. The study enrolled healthy HIV-negative adults without recent acute infections or vaccinations as donors. V was pared by 3 bases and J by 5 bases, with 6 bases of the junction left unmatched. The CDR3 consists of 15 residues. Per germline, CDR1 SEHNR and CDR2 FQNEAQ (reference sequence). The table came from immunoSEQ multiplex PCR; TCRdb's copy has only in-frame clones and leaves some out. The repertoire holds about 580,000 clones, with 95% to 98% as singletons. A word on this clone: As yet, its antigen is unknown.

V is TRBV7-9 and J is TRBJ2-1, with 8 bases aligning to TRBD1. Sequenced input: naive CD8+ T cells sorted from blood. This TCR came from a man aged 25 to 40 in good health. The CDR3 protein is CASSFRQGINNEQFF. The CDR3, as DNA: TGTGCCAGCAGCTTTAGACAGGGGATTAACAATGAGCAGTTCTTC.